This is a list of T cell receptor beta chains from one sample in a study of T-cell memory formation after mild COVID-19. Each CDR3 protein gets one entry after TCRdb re-called the 5' RACE reads with MiXCR. Of about 84,000 distinct CDR3 sequences listed, about 15% are singletons. Input material: PBMCs or a T cell subset sorted from them (not recorded which). The receptors come from an adult woman who had mild COVID-19 (a few samples of this study predate the infection). Cell type and time point are not known. The CDR3 runs from the conserved cysteine through the conserved F or W. A D gene is named only where the DNA matches it firmly. Rows may omit the clone size; those that give it use once, few, many or a size class.

size	V	D	J	DNA	CDR3
-	TRBV27	-	TRBJ2-7	TGTGCCAGCAGTTGGGGGGTTAGCTCCTACGAGCAGTACTTC	CASSWGVSSYEQYF
few	TRBV19	TRBD2	TRBJ2-7	TGTGCCAGTAGTATGGCCGGGACTACTCCCTACGAGCAGTACTTC	CASSMAGTTPYEQYF
-	TRBV5-1	-	TRBJ2-6	TGCGCCACCTCCCAGGGCACCGCCTACTCTGGGGCCAACGTCCTGACTTTC	CATSQGTAYSGANVLTF
-	TRBV19	TRBD2	TRBJ2-7	TGTGCCAGTAGCCCCGCGGGGGGTCGATACGAGCAGTACTTC	CASSPAGGRYEQYF
-	TRBV29-1	TRBD1	TRBJ2-7	TGCAGCGCCGAAGGGACAGCAGACTACGAGCAGTACTTC	CSAEGTADYEQYF
few	TRBV9	-	TRBJ2-1	TGTGCCAGCAGCGTAGTTCCCGAATCGACTAACAATGAGCAGTTCTTC	CASSVVPESTNNEQFF
few	TRBV12-3/TRBV12-4	-	TRBJ1-2	TGTGCCAGCAGTTTAGGAACGGGACTCAATGATGGCTACACCTTC	CASSLGTGLNDGYTF
few	TRBV6-2/TRBV6-3	-	TRBJ2-2	TGTGCCAGCAGTTACGGGGCAGAGACCGGGGAGCTGTTTTTT	CASSYGAETGELFF
-	TRBV6-5	-	TRBJ1-6	TGTGCCAGCAGTTCGGGGGGTAATTCACCCCTCCACTTT	CASSSGGNSPLHF
-	TRBV12-3/TRBV12-4	-	TRBJ2-3	TGTGCCAGCAGTTTCACGTTTGCTAGCACAGATACGCAGTATTTT	CASSFTFASTDTQYF
-	TRBV9	-	TRBJ2-1	TGTGCCAGCGGACCCGCGGGGTCCCCAGTATTGGAGCAGTTCTTC	CASGPAGSPVLEQFF
few	TRBV6-4	TRBD2	TRBJ2-2	TGTGCCAGCAGTGACTTGGGAGGGGAGACCGGGGAGCTGTTTTTT	CASSDLGGETGELFF
-	TRBV20-1	TRBD2	TRBJ2-7	TGCAGTGCTAGAGATGGGGGGCTAGCGGGAACAGCCTCCGAGCAGTACTTC	CSARDGGLAGTASEQYF
few	TRBV20-1	-	TRBJ1-2	TGCAGTGCTAGCTCAGGCTATGGCTACACCTTC	CSASSGYGYTF
few	TRBV13	TRBD2	TRBJ2-7	TGTGCCAGCAGCACCAGACTAGCGCCGTCCTACGAGCAGTACTTC	CASSTRLAPSYEQYF
-	TRBV28	-	TRBJ2-7	TGTGCCAGCAGTTTAGAGGACGAGCAGTACTTC	CASSLEDEQYF
few	TRBV4-2	TRBD2	TRBJ2-3	TGTGCCAGCAGCCAAGAGGCTAGCGGATACAACACAGATACGCAGTATTTT	CASSQEASGYNTDTQYF
-	TRBV24-1	TRBD1	TRBJ2-2	TGTGCCACAGGACAGGGTGAAACCGGGGAGCTGTTTTTT	CATGQGETGELFF
few	TRBV20-1	TRBD1	TRBJ1-6	TGCAGTGCTTCGGACAGGGGGGCAATTAATTCACCCCTCCACTTT	CSASDRGAINSPLHF
-	TRBV7-2	TRBD2	TRBJ2-5	TGTGCCAGCAGCTTAGCGCTTCGACTAGCGAGTGAGGAATTTGAAGAGACCCAGTACTTC	CASSLALRLASEEFEETQYF
-	TRBV7-9	TRBD1	TRBJ1-1	TGTGCCAGCAGCTCCGCCAGGGGGCTAGTCACTGAAGCTTTCTTT	CASSSARGLVTEAFF
few	TRBV9	-	TRBJ2-7	TGTGCCAGCAGCGTAGACGGGATAGACGAGCAGTACTTC	CASSVDGIDEQYF
few	TRBV9	TRBD1	TRBJ2-7	TGTGCCAGCAGCGTAGGACAGGGGGTCTCCTACGAGCAGTACTTC	CASSVGQGVSYEQYF
-	TRBV5-6	-	TRBJ2-1	TGTGCCAGCAGCTTGTTCGGAGGGACTCAGTACAATGAGCAGTTCTTC	CASSLFGGTQYNEQFF
few	TRBV10-3	-	TRBJ2-1	TGTGCCATCAGTGCCACCACGGGGGGCTCGGTCAATGAGCAGTTCTTC	CAISATTGGSVNEQFF
few	TRBV30	TRBD2	TRBJ2-1	TGTGCCTGGACCATAGCGGGGGGTCACAATGAGCAGTTCTTC	CAWTIAGGHNEQFF
-	TRBV9	TRBD2	TRBJ2-3	TGTGCCAGCGCCAAGGAGCGTAGCGGGAGTTTGACAGATACGCAGTATTTT	CASAKERSGSLTDTQYF
few	TRBV7-9	-	TRBJ2-1	TGTGCCAGCAGCCCAGATTGGGGGACACAATACAATGAGCAGTTCTTC	CASSPDWGTQYNEQFF
-	TRBV7-2	TRBD1	TRBJ1-5	TGTGCCAGCAGCCCGAGACAGGGGGGGCAGCCCCAGCATTTT	CASSPRQGGQPQHF
few	TRBV4-3	TRBD2	TRBJ2-2	TGCGCCAGCAGCCAGTTAACTAGCGGGAGGTCCGGGGAGCTGTTTTTT	CASSQLTSGRSGELFF
few	TRBV27	-	TRBJ1-1	TGTGCCAGCAGTTTCGGTACGGCTGAAGCTTTCTTT	CASSFGTAEAFF
few	TRBV14	TRBD2	TRBJ2-7	TGTGCCAGCGCCCCCGCGAGCGGGAACGAGCAGTACTTC	CASAPASGNEQYF
-	TRBV5-6	-	TRBJ1-2	TGTGCCAGCAGCAACCTGACGGTCTATGGCTACACCTTC	CASSNLTVYGYTF
-	TRBV4-1	-	TRBJ2-3	TGCGCCAGCAGCAAGATTAGGGGAGATACGCAGTATTTT	CASSKIRGDTQYF
-	TRBV24-1	-	TRBJ2-5	TGTGCCACCAGTGATGGTCAGGCCCACAAGGAGACCCAGTACTTC	CATSDGQAHKETQYF